This T cell receptor (beta chain) comes out of a study of cytomegalovirus exposure and HLA in healthy donors listed by TCRdb under 2017. As for the study more broadly: The roughly 700 repertoires of the first cohort and the 95 to 150 validation repertoires were produced on the same platform, according to a later analysis. Besides the first cohort of 550 to 750 subjects, a separate validation cohort made up of around 120 different subjects was used. The study combined high-throughput TCR immunosequencing, statistical association of individual TCRs with disease status, and machine learning to predict cytomegalovirus infection status. The study aimed to test whether signatures of past pathogen exposure could be identified by cataloging public T cell receptors.

General study outcomes and caveats: The classifier was reported to diagnose cytomegalovirus status with high specificity and sensitivity in both the original and validation cohorts. A later analysis lacked HLA typing for the validation cohort, so it scored co-occurrence in that cohort across all 120 or so repertoires. Of the cluster scores, roughly 93% were above 0 in a later analysis, which found that TCRs clustered in the first cohort also tended to co-occur in the approximately 110 validation repertoires. A total of roughly 160 TCR beta chains were listed by the study as associated with cytomegalovirus. A few of the identified cytomegalovirus-associated TCR beta chains were confirmed in vitro to be specific for cytomegalovirus antigens. While some public TCRs were present in many individuals, most TCR sequences turned up only very rarely across donors. The authors suggested that the approach could potentially be generalized to other disease states and immunological phenotypes.

The donors were included in the validation cohort of over a hundred subjects, a group kept apart from the approximately 670-subject first cohort. The germline V end is reduced by 3 bases and the J end by 4 bases; junction bases left unmatched: 5. CDR1 and CDR2 are drawn from the germline V gene: SGHAT, FQNNGV. From the cysteine through the phenylalanine, the CDR3 covers 14 amino acids. Just CDR3 DNA is preserved here, 42 bases in frame from base 1. Library creation used the immunoSEQ multiplex PCR assay. The authors' analysis ran thus. To diagnose cytomegalovirus status from the catalog of TCR beta chain sequences, a statistical classification framework was built. The immuneACCESS repertoire file appears here via TCRdb, limited to in-frame rearrangements. These files lack a portion of the clones; in checked studies, under half of the deficit traces to unresolved V genes, and the cause of the others is not known. V and J calls and clone size come straight from that table; D and trimming were deduced from the DNA. The sample table lists 70,000 to 75,000 clones, roughly 92% of them with a count of one. Of the sample, 1.5% to 2% falls within the top ten clones.

As concerns this clone: The antigen this receptor binds is unknown. No base qualities exist here, and no much larger clone lies one base off it.

The chain uses TRBV11-2 and TRBJ1-2; the central 7 bases match TRBD1. Input material: PBMCs. The source of this sequence is a woman under 30 in good health and CMV-seropositive. The bases are TGTGCCAGCAGCTTCGGGACAGCTTCCTATGGCTACACCTTC. Its coded protein is CASSFGTASYGYTF. Outside the CDR3, residues come from the reference TRBV11-2 and TRBJ1-2 proteins, so the full variable domain is: EAGVAQSPRYKIIEKRQSVAFWCNPISGHATLYWYQQILGQGPKLLIQFQNNGVVDDSQLPKDRFSAERLKGVDSTLKIQPAKLEDSAVYLCASSFGTASYGYTFGSGTRLTVV.